What follows are 30 T cell receptor beta chains derived from one specimen sequenced in a study of response to subunit inactivated influenza vaccine. One entry per CDR3 protein, called by TCRdb with MiXCR from the RT-PCR reads. The data hold roughly 160,000 distinct CDR3 sequences, with roughly a tenth observed a single time. Material: CD8+ T cells sorted from PBMCs, obtained less than 30 months after vaccination. These receptors originate from a man between 50 and 69 years old who received an inactivated influenza vaccine.

This clonotype was picked up many times. The rearrangement uses TRBV30 and TRBJ2-2; D unresolved. CDR1 and CDR2 (germline): GTSNPN, SVGIG (reference sequence). V dropped 0 bases and J dropped 2 bases, with 7 bases sitting between them. CDR3 length equals 14 residues. The CDR3, as DNA: TGTGCCTGGAGTGTACCAGAAAACACCGGGGAGCTGTTTTTT. As protein: CAWSVPENTGELFF.

This chain connects TRBV12-3 or TRBV12-4 to TRBJ1-6, with D hard to call. The CDR3 loop spans 17 amino acids. Deletions cut 5 bases from V and 0 bases from J, with 14 bases between. Here the CDR3 DNA reads TGTGCCAGCAGTCATCAAGGGCCGAGCTCCTATAATTCACCCCTCCACTTT. Translation: CASSHQGPSSYNSPLHF.

This clonotype was picked up a small number of times. The chain couples TRBV7-9 to TRBJ2-7; 10 bases map to TRBD1. The CDR3 spans 13 residues. V gave up 4 bases and J gave up 6 bases; unmatched junction bases: 3. The germline V gene encodes CDR1 SEHNR and CDR2 FQNEAQ (reference sequence). The CDR3 bases are TGTGCCAGCAGCTGGGACAGGGGCCGCGAGCAGTACTTC. It translates to CASSWDRGREQYF.

The V call is TRBV6-2 or TRBV6-3, the J call TRBJ1-1; TRBD1 matches at 7 bases. V trimming: 6 bases; J trimming: 8 bases; junction bases outside the gene matches: 6. CDR1 is MNHEY, CDR2 SVGEGT, per germline. The CDR3 extends over 12 amino acids. CDR3 loop: CASSPDRAEAFF. The CDR3 coding sequence is TGTGCCAGCAGCCCCGACAGGGCAGAAGCTTTCTTT.

This clonotype has only a few counts. This chain links TRBV15 with TRBJ2-1; possible D gene TRBD1, 5 bases. The CDR3 is 16 amino acids. V was cut by 3 bases and J by 0 bases, with 12 bases left in between. The germline V gene has CDR1 LNHNV and CDR2 YYDKDF (reference sequence). The CDR3 sequence is CATSRDTTSSYNEQFF. DNA for the CDR3: TGTGCCACCAGCAGGGACACGACGAGCTCCTACAATGAGCAGTTCTTC.

This clonotype has only a few counts. This chain joins TRBV12-3 or TRBV12-4 and TRBJ2-7; 11 bases fit TRBD2. The V segment lost 6 bases and the J segment 7 bases; nucleotides outside the gene matches: 8. The length of the CDR3 is 14 residues. CDR3: CASSTTSGGDEQYF. The CDR3 region has the DNA TGTGCCAGCAGCACCACTAGCGGGGGAGATGAGCAGTACTTC.

This clonotype was observed once. CDR3 loop: CASSFGTSGGYNEQFF. The DNA of the CDR3 is TGTGCCAGCAGTTTTGGGACTAGCGGGGGATACAATGAGCAGTTCTTC. J is TRBJ2-1 and V is TRBV27; 14 nucleotides agree with TRBD2. Germline CDR1 and CDR2: MNHEY and SMNVEV (reference sequence). The V gene end was trimmed by 3 bases and the J gene end by 4 bases; junction bases not matched to a gene: 2. The CDR3 sequence is 16 residues long.

The chain combines TRBV11-2 with TRBJ2-1; no clear D gene. The V gene lost 0 bases and the J gene lost 3 bases, with 6 bases spanning the gap. Germline V gene lookup returns CDR1 SGHAT and CDR2 FQNNGV. CDR3 length equals 14 residues. The CDR3 is CASSLEARYNEQFF. In DNA, the CDR3 is TGTGCCAGCAGCTTAGAGGCTCGCTACAATGAGCAGTTCTTC.

This clonotype has at least ten counts. The chain links TRBV6-6 to TRBJ2-2; unclear D gene. This CDR3 has 12 amino acids. V was pared by 7 bases and J by 1 base, with 4 bases between. From germline, CDR1 is MNHNY and CDR2 SVGAGI (reference sequence). The CDR3 DNA reads as TGTGCCAGCACGGAGAACACCGGGGAGCTGTTTTTT. This encodes CASTENTGELFF.

This clonotype occurred many times. V gene TRBV7-9 combines with J gene TRBJ2-5; D unresolved. Germline lookup yields CDR1 SEHNR and CDR2 FQNEAQ (reference sequence). CDR3 length equals 12 residues. Trimming removed 2 bases from V and 4 bases from J, with 5 bases in between. The CDR3 bases are TGTGCCAGCAGCTTAATCAGAGAGACCCAGTACTTC. Its translation: CASSLIRETQYF. Variable domain in full (rest from reference TRBV7-9 and TRBJ2-5): DTGVSQNPRHKITKRGQNVTFRCDPISEHNRLYWYRQTLGQGPEFLTYFQNEAQLEKSRLLSDRFSAERPKGSFSTLEIQRTEQGDSAMYLCASSLIRETQYFGPGTRLLVL.

This clonotype was counted a few times. The chain couples TRBV12-3 or TRBV12-4 to TRBJ1-5; D possibly corresponds to TRBD1 (5 bases). The CDR3 is made up of 14 amino acids. The V and J ends lost 5 bases and 2 bases respectively, with 10 bases between them. DNA for the CDR3: TGTGCCAGCAGTATGGGAGGGGGCAATCAGCCCCAGCATTTT. This gives the protein CASSMGGGNQPQHF.

This clonotype was observed at least ten times. V usage is TRBV6-2 or TRBV6-3 and J usage is TRBJ2-1; D possibly matches TRBD1 or TRBD2 (5 bases each). Trimming pared 2 bases from V and 4 bases from J, leaving 12 bases between. The CDR3 totals 15 residues. The germline V gene has CDR1 MNHEY and CDR2 SVGEGT. CDR3 in amino acids: CASSYQGPTYNEQFF. CDR3 sequence (DNA): TGTGCCAGCAGTTACCAGGGACCCACTTACAATGAGCAGTTCTTC.

This chain uses TRBV7-9 with TRBJ2-1, with unresolved D. V was trimmed by 1 base and J by 8 bases, leaving 6 bases between them. The CDR3 has 12 amino acids. The germline CDR1 and CDR2 sequences are SEHNR and FQNEAQ (reference sequence). CDR3 coding DNA: TGTGCCAGCAGCTTAGAATCATATGAGCAGTTCTTC. Its translation: CASSLESYEQFF. Supplemented by reference TRBV7-9 and TRBJ2-1, the full variable domain reads DTGVSQNPRHKITKRGQNVTFRCDPISEHNRLYWYRQTLGQGPEFLTYFQNEAQLEKSRLLSDRFSAERPKGSFSTLEIQRTEQGDSAMYLCASSLESYEQFFGPGTRLTVL.

This sequence joins TRBV20-1 and TRBJ2-7; D possibly matches TRBD1 or TRBD2 (5 bases each). Per the germline V gene, CDR1 is DFQATT and CDR2 is SNEGSKA (reference sequence). V gave up 7 bases and J gave up 6 bases, with 16 bases separating them. The CDR3 has 12 residues. CDR3 sequence reads: CSGWGTGLEQYF. DNA of the CDR3: TGCAGTGGCTGGGGTACAGGACTCGAGCAGTACTTC.

In this sample, this clonotype turned up a few times. The CDR3 DNA is TGCGCCAGCAGCCCTTCAGGGGTACGGGAGCCCCAGCATTTT. Its translation: CASSPSGVREPQHF. The chain has TRBV4-3 and TRBJ1-5; tentatively, D is TRBD1 (6 bases). The germline gives CDR1 LGHNA, CDR2 YSLEER. CDR3 length equals 14 residues. The V end lost 4 bases, the J end lost 8 bases, and 15 bases lay between the germline ends.

The chain uses TRBV10-3 and TRBJ2-3, with 7 bases fitting TRBD1. The CDR3 spans 16 residues. V trimming: 2 bases; J trimming: 0 bases; junction bases outside the gene matches: 5. Germline-derived CDR1 and CDR2 are ENHRY and SYGVKD. The CDR3 reads CAISEGTAPSTDTQYF. CDR3 DNA sequence: TGTGCCATCAGTGAGGGGACAGCGCCTAGCACAGATACGCAGTATTTT.

J is TRBJ2-3 and V is TRBV7-8; D perhaps matches TRBD1 (6 bases). The germline gives CDR1 SGHVS, CDR2 FQNEAQ. There are 14 residues in the CDR3. Trimming took 3 bases from V and 5 from J, leaving 12 bases between them. In DNA form, the CDR3 reads TGTGCCAGCAGCTTCGGACAGCTAATAGATACGCAGTATTTT. This sequence encodes CASSFGQLIDTQYF.

J is TRBJ1-6 and V is TRBV20-1; 7 nucleotides match TRBD1. The CDR3 runs to 13 residues. The germline V gene encodes CDR1 DFQATT and CDR2 SNEGSKA (reference sequence). V shed 5 bases and J 13 bases; nucleotides not matched to a gene: 11. The chain's CDR3 is CSALTGEGIPLHF. CDR3 nucleotide sequence: TGCAGTGCTTTAACAGGGGAAGGGATCCCCCTCCACTTT.

This clonotype was seen only a few times. This chain uses TRBV20-1 with TRBJ2-3; tentatively, D is TRBD1 (5 bases). There are 15 residues in the CDR3. The V gene lost 4 bases and the J gene lost 4 bases, with 18 bases spanning the gap. Germline V gene lookup returns CDR1 DFQATT and CDR2 SNEGSKA (reference sequence). This CDR3 is CSATRQINGPDTQYF. Written as DNA, the CDR3 is TGCAGTGCTACTAGACAGATTAACGGACCAGATACGCAGTATTTT.

This clonotype occurred a few times. The gene calls are TRBV7-8 and TRBJ1-6, with D perhaps TRBD1 (6 bases). Germline V gene data show CDR1 as SGHVS and CDR2 as FQNEAQ. V gave up 6 bases and J gave up 0 bases, with 15 bases separating them. The CDR3 has 17 residues. The CDR3 reads CASREGGVYSYNSPLHF. The CDR3 bases are TGTGCCAGCAGAGAGGGGGGGGTGTACTCCTATAATTCACCCCTCCACTTT.

This clonotype was counted a few times. The chain carries TRBV21-1 and TRBJ1-4. TRBV21-1 constitutes a pseudogene. CDR3 length: 15 residues. CDR3 region: CASSFGAGRDEKLFF. Written as DNA, the CDR3 is TGTGCCAGCAGCTTCGGGGCCGGGAGGGATGAAAAACTGTTTTTT.

This clonotype has a handful of counts. The chain is built from TRBV6-5 and TRBJ2-1; 9 positions agree with TRBD2. J gave up 0 bases and V 5 bases, and 5 bases lay outside the gene matches. The CDR3 has 16 residues. Germline V lookup: CDR1 MNHEY, CDR2 SVGAGI. The CDR3 loop reads CASSNRAGGSYNEQFF. The CDR3 nucleotides read TGTGCCAGCAGTAACAGAGCGGGGGGCTCCTACAATGAGCAGTTCTTC.

J is TRBJ2-4 and V is TRBV3-1; D possibly corresponds to TRBD1 (5 bases). The CDR3 runs to 16 residues. Trimming shortened V by 0 bases and J by 12 bases, and 21 bases separated the two germline ends. Looked up from germline, CDR1 is LGHDT and CDR2 is YNNKEL (reference sequence). This CDR3 is CASSQDARTSGWDQYF. Written as DNA, the CDR3 is TGTGCCAGCAGCCAAGATGCAAGGACCTCAGGGTGGGATCAGTACTTC.

This clonotype was observed a handful of times. The J gene is TRBJ1-1, the V gene TRBV14; the D is unclear. The V end was cut by 2 bases, the J end by 3 bases, with 1 base between. This CDR3 spans 11 amino acids. Germline-derived CDR1 and CDR2 are SGHDN and FVKESK. This CDR3 reads CASSQYTEAFF. Written as DNA, the CDR3 is TGTGCCAGCAGCCAATACACTGAAGCTTTCTTT.

This clonotype was found a few times. J is TRBJ1-4 and V is TRBV20-1; D is perhaps TRBD1 (6 bases). Per germline, CDR1 DFQATT and CDR2 SNEGSKA (reference sequence). The CDR3 is 14 residues long. Deletions cut 0 bases from V and 6 bases from J, with 11 bases between. For the CDR3, the DNA is TGCAGTGCTAGAGATCCAGGGGAGTATGAAAAACTGTTTTTT. As protein: CSARDPGEYEKLFF.

Only a few counts were recorded for this clonotype. J is TRBJ2-7 and V is TRBV6-5; a weak D match, TRBD2 (6 bases). V shed 11 bases and J shed 2 bases, with 10 bases lying between them. Germline V gene data show CDR1 as MNHEY and CDR2 as SVGAGI. The CDR3 contains 11 residues. CDR3 DNA: TGTGCCGCGGGGCCCCCCTACGAGCAGTACTTC. Translation: CAAGPPYEQYF.

This clonotype was seen more than once but under ten times. The rearrangement uses TRBV6-2 or TRBV6-3 and TRBJ2-7, with 9 bases that match TRBD1. Germline-derived CDR1 and CDR2 are MNHEY and SVGEGT. J lost 1 base, V lost 6 bases, and 1 base had no gene match. This CDR3 comprises 13 residues. The CDR3 DNA reads TGTGCCAGCAGCGACAGGGGGTCCTACGAGCAGTACTTC. As protein: CASSDRGSYEQYF.

This chain joins TRBV11-2 and TRBJ2-7, with D hard to call. Trimming pared 5 bases from V and 3 bases from J, leaving 14 bases between. Germline V gene data show CDR1 as SGHAT and CDR2 as FQNNGV. This CDR3 is built from 14 residues. The DNA of the CDR3 is TGTGCCAGCAGCCTAGGCGACGCCCTCTACGAGCAGTACTTC. It yields the protein CASSLGDALYEQYF.

This rearrangement joins TRBV27 to TRBJ2-1, with D possibly called TRBD1 or TRBD2 (5 bases each). Trimming removed 1 base at V and 4 bases at J, with 17 bases between. This CDR3 is 17 amino acids long. Germline V lookup: CDR1 MNHEY, CDR2 SMNVEV (reference sequence). The DNA for the CDR3 is TGTGCCAGCAGTTTATTCACGGGACCGACACCATACAATGAGCAGTTCTTC. Protein sequence: CASSLFTGPTPYNEQFF.

This clonotype was observed a handful of times. V and J are TRBV6-2 or TRBV6-3 and TRBJ1-1, with D maybe TRBD1 (5 bases). Germline V CDR1 and CDR2: MNHEY, SVGEGT. Trimming pared 7 bases from V and 0 bases from J, leaving 15 bases between. CDR3 size: 15 residues. The CDR3 here is CASTGLGRMNTEAFF. In nucleotides, the CDR3 is TGTGCCAGCACGGGACTTGGACGGATGAACACTGAAGCTTTCTTT.